This entry features one TCR beta chain sequence. This sample was included in a study of blood T cell repertoires in COVID-19. In the study overall: Collection of acute and convalescent COVID-19 samples took place in the United States, Italy and Spain. PBMCs, B-cell-depleted T cells, or T cells provided the cDNA or gDNA that made up the material.

CDR3 length: 15 amino acids. Trimming at V came to 0 bases and at J to 1 base, leaving 0 bases not matched to a gene. The V gene's germline CDR1 is SGHRS and CDR2 YFSETQ. Authors' methods: Counts of nucleated cells, estimated from reference gene primer amplification, were obtained. Assay: immunoSEQ multiplex PCR; the TCRdb copy retains only in-frame clones and omits some. D and trimming were read from the DNA, whereas the V and J calls and clone size are those reported in that table. The sample lists around 92,000 clones, roughly 82% occurring once. Sequenced: peripheral blood. This clonotype was obtained from a human donor in a cohort sampled during active COVID-19. This sequence joins TRBV5-1 and TRBJ2-3; 9 positions agree with TRBD2. The CDR3 sequence is CASSLGTSGTDTQYF. CDR3 in DNA: TGCGCCAGCAGCTTGGGGACTAGCGGCACAGATACGCAGTATTTT.